These T cell receptor beta chains were read from a single sample in a study of blood T cell repertoires in COVID-19. TCRdb keeps only in-frame clones here, not all; method: immunoSEQ multiplex PCR. The sample has about 120,000 clones; 90% are singletons. The sample was peripheral blood. The receptors derive from a human donor with active COVID-19. The donor label of this sample is uncertain. CDR3s include the opening cysteine and the closing phenylalanine or tryptophan. A D gene is named only where the DNA matches it firmly. Not every row has a clone size; where given, it reads once, few, many or a size class.

cdr3_aa: CASSPERAGVGNTGELFF
cdr3_nt: TGTGCCAGCAGCCCAGAACGAGCAGGGGTGGGGAACACCGGGGAGCTGTTTTTT
clone_size: NA
v_call: TRBV7-2
j_call: TRBJ2-2
d_call: NA

cdr3_aa: CASSIDLAGAGEQYF
cdr3_nt: TGTGCCAGCAGCATAGATTTAGCGGGGGCTGGCGAGCAGTACTTC
clone_size: NA
v_call: TRBV7-2
j_call: TRBJ2-7
d_call: TRBD2

cdr3_aa: CASSLRQGVGSSNQPQHF
cdr3_nt: TGTGCCAGCAGTCTAAGACAGGGGGTCGGGTCGAGCAATCAGCCCCAGCATTTT
clone_size: NA
v_call: TRBV6-6
j_call: TRBJ1-5
d_call: TRBD1

cdr3_aa: CSASRLAHGIYEQYF
cdr3_nt: TGCAGTGCTAGTCGCCTAGCTCATGGCATCTACGAGCAGTACTTC
clone_size: NA
v_call: TRBV20-1
j_call: TRBJ2-7
d_call: NA

cdr3_aa: CARPVGQGRKRGNQPQHF
cdr3_nt: TGCGCCAGACCGGTCGGACAGGGGCGAAAACGAGGCAATCAGCCCCAGCATTTT
clone_size: NA
v_call: TRBV23-1
j_call: TRBJ1-5
d_call: TRBD1

cdr3_aa: CASSLGLGLAGTDTQYF
cdr3_nt: TGTGCCAGCAGCTTAGGTTTGGGACTAGCGGGCACAGATACGCAGTATTTT
clone_size: NA
v_call: TRBV7-6
j_call: TRBJ2-3
d_call: TRBD2

cdr3_aa: CASSLPGQGDTQYF
cdr3_nt: TGTGCCAGCAGCTTACCGGGACAGGGGGATACGCAGTATTTT
clone_size: NA
v_call: TRBV7-2
j_call: TRBJ2-3
d_call: TRBD1

cdr3_aa: CASSSRQGAGYGYTF
cdr3_nt: TGTGCCAGCAGTTCTCGACAGGGGGCAGGCTATGGCTACACCTTC
clone_size: many
v_call: TRBV6-5
j_call: TRBJ1-2
d_call: TRBD1

cdr3_aa: CAISEVGQTTIYF
cdr3_nt: TGTGCCATCAGTGAGGTCGGACAGACGACCATATATTTT
clone_size: NA
v_call: TRBV10-3
j_call: TRBJ1-3
d_call: NA

cdr3_aa: CAIRASGGAPGTQYF
cdr3_nt: TGTGCCATCAGGGCTAGCGGGGGGGCCCCGGGTACGCAGTATTTT
clone_size: NA
v_call: TRBV10-3
j_call: TRBJ2-3
d_call: TRBD2

cdr3_aa: CASSSPGQGRFSYEQYF
cdr3_nt: TGTGCCAGCAGCTCACCGGGACAGGGTAGATTTTCCTACGAGCAGTACTTC
clone_size: NA
v_call: TRBV7-2
j_call: TRBJ2-7
d_call: TRBD1

cdr3_aa: CASSPGLVNTGELFF
cdr3_nt: TGTGCCAGCAGCCCGGGACTCGTAAACACCGGGGAGCTGTTTTTT
clone_size: NA
v_call: TRBV5-4
j_call: TRBJ2-2
d_call: NA

cdr3_aa: CASSYRQLNQPQHF
cdr3_nt: TGTGCCAGCAGCTACCGACAGTTAAATCAGCCCCAGCATTTT
clone_size: NA
v_call: TRBV28
j_call: TRBJ1-5
d_call: NA

cdr3_aa: CAINPGQASSGNTIYF
cdr3_nt: TGTGCCATCAACCCGGGACAGGCCAGCTCTGGAAACACCATATATTTT
clone_size: few
v_call: TRBV10-3
j_call: TRBJ1-3
d_call: TRBD1

cdr3_aa: CASSLFDRVEGF
cdr3_nt: TGTGCCAGCAGCTTATTTGATCGGGTCGAGGGCTTC
clone_size: few
v_call: TRBV7-8
j_call: TRBJ2-7
d_call: NA

cdr3_aa: CASSGWTETYNEQFF
cdr3_nt: TGTGCCAGCAGCGGGTGGACAGAGACCTACAATGAGCAGTTCTTC
clone_size: NA
v_call: TRBV5-8
j_call: TRBJ2-1
d_call: NA

cdr3_aa: CAISYPSQPQHF
cdr3_nt: TGTGCCATCAGTTACCCCAGTCAGCCCCAGCATTTT
clone_size: NA
v_call: TRBV10-3
j_call: TRBJ1-5
d_call: NA

cdr3_aa: CASSLRGTGTGELFF
cdr3_nt: TGTGCCAGCAGCTTACGAGGGACAGGGACCGGGGAGCTGTTTTTT
clone_size: NA
v_call: TRBV7-2
j_call: TRBJ2-2
d_call: TRBD1

cdr3_aa: CASSPTSGYNEQFF
cdr3_nt: TGTGCCAGCAGCCCGACTAGTGGCTACAATGAGCAGTTCTTC
clone_size: NA
v_call: TRBV3-1/TRBV3-2
j_call: TRBJ2-1
d_call: NA

cdr3_aa: CASRGTAGDTIYF
cdr3_nt: TGTGCCAGCAGGGGGACAGCTGGGGACACCATATATTTT
clone_size: NA
v_call: TRBV6-6
j_call: TRBJ1-3
d_call: TRBD1

cdr3_aa: CASSLVVGGYEQYF
cdr3_nt: TGTGCCAGCAGCTTAGTTGTGGGGGGGTACGAGCAGTACTTC
clone_size: NA
v_call: TRBV7-8
j_call: TRBJ2-7
d_call: TRBD2

cdr3_aa: CASSLRGYNEQFF
cdr3_nt: TGTGCCAGCAGTTTGAGGGGGTACAATGAGCAGTTCTTC
clone_size: NA
v_call: TRBV12-3/TRBV12-4
j_call: TRBJ2-1
d_call: NA

cdr3_aa: CASSQDSASPNEQFF
cdr3_nt: TGCGCCAGCAGCCAAGATTCGGCTAGCCCCAATGAGCAGTTCTTC
clone_size: NA
v_call: TRBV4-3
j_call: TRBJ2-1
d_call: NA

cdr3_aa: CASSSGLGANTGELFF
cdr3_nt: TGTGCCAGCAGCTCAGGACTAGGTGCGAACACCGGGGAGCTGTTTTTT
clone_size: NA
v_call: TRBV11-2
j_call: TRBJ2-2
d_call: TRBD2

cdr3_aa: CASSQDDPQIPGLRETQYF
cdr3_nt: TGTGCCAGCAGCCAAGATGATCCCCAAATCCCCGGACTGCGAGAGACCCAGTACTTC
clone_size: NA
v_call: TRBV14
j_call: TRBJ2-5
d_call: NA

cdr3_aa: CASSLSRLASSYEQYF
cdr3_nt: TGTGCCAGCAGCTTGAGCCGACTAGCTTCCTCCTACGAGCAGTACTTC
clone_size: NA
v_call: TRBV5-6
j_call: TRBJ2-7
d_call: TRBD2

cdr3_aa: CASSLRQNTEAFF
cdr3_nt: TGTGCCAGCAGCTTACGACAGAACACTGAAGCTTTCTTT
clone_size: NA
v_call: TRBV7-2
j_call: TRBJ1-1
d_call: NA

cdr3_aa: CASRTDDLSNQPQHF
cdr3_nt: TGTGCCAGCAGGACAGACGACCTTAGCAATCAGCCCCAGCATTTT
clone_size: NA
v_call: TRBV2
j_call: TRBJ1-5
d_call: NA

cdr3_aa: CASSESGGDRDYGYTF
cdr3_nt: TGTGCCAGCAGTGAATCGGGTGGCGACCGGGACTATGGCTACACCTTC
clone_size: NA
v_call: TRBV2
j_call: TRBJ1-2
d_call: NA

cdr3_aa: CASSLDFGQGGTEAFF
cdr3_nt: TGTGCCAGCAGCTTGGACTTCGGGCAGGGAGGCACTGAAGCTTTCTTT
clone_size: NA
v_call: TRBV5-4
j_call: TRBJ1-1
d_call: NA

cdr3_aa: CASSTTGHQPQHF
cdr3_nt: TGTGCCAGTAGTACGACAGGTCATCAGCCCCAGCATTTT
clone_size: NA
v_call: TRBV19
j_call: TRBJ1-5
d_call: NA

cdr3_aa: CASRRDTDTQYF
cdr3_nt: TGTGCCAGCAGACGAGACACAGATACGCAGTATTTT
clone_size: NA
v_call: TRBV5-8
j_call: TRBJ2-3
d_call: NA

cdr3_aa: CASSPGQGSAYEQYF
cdr3_nt: TGTGCCAGCAGCCCCGGACAGGGGTCCGCCTACGAGCAGTACTTC
clone_size: NA
v_call: TRBV7-8
j_call: TRBJ2-7
d_call: TRBD1

cdr3_aa: CASSPRGHSYNSPLHF
cdr3_nt: TGTGCCAGCTCACCGAGGGGACACTCCTATAATTCACCCCTCCACTTT
clone_size: few
v_call: TRBV18
j_call: TRBJ1-6
d_call: NA

cdr3_aa: CASSRRAGYDEQYF
cdr3_nt: TGTGCCAGCAGTCGCCGGGCAGGGTACGACGAGCAGTACTTC
clone_size: NA
v_call: TRBV6-2/TRBV6-3
j_call: TRBJ2-7
d_call: NA

cdr3_aa: CASKINAQQPQHF
cdr3_nt: TGTGCCAGCAAGATTAACGCACAGCAGCCCCAGCATTTT
clone_size: NA
v_call: TRBV2
j_call: TRBJ1-5
d_call: NA

cdr3_aa: CASRRGRVNTEAFF
cdr3_nt: TGTGCCAGCAGAAGGGGGCGGGTGAACACTGAAGCTTTCTTT
clone_size: NA
v_call: TRBV3-1/TRBV3-2
j_call: TRBJ1-1
d_call: TRBD1

cdr3_aa: CASSQPGVAYNEQFF
cdr3_nt: TGTGCCAGCAGCCAACCAGGGGTTGCCTACAATGAGCAGTTCTTC
clone_size: NA
v_call: TRBV7-6
j_call: TRBJ2-1
d_call: NA

cdr3_aa: CASSPRTGDSNQPQHF
cdr3_nt: TGTGCCAGCAGCCCCCGGACCGGGGATAGCAATCAGCCCCAGCATTTT
clone_size: NA
v_call: TRBV7-2
j_call: TRBJ1-5
d_call: NA

cdr3_aa: CASSQIKGGRYAGELFF
cdr3_nt: TGCGCCAGCAGCCAAATAAAAGGGGGCAGGTACGCCGGGGAGCTGTTTTTT
clone_size: NA
v_call: TRBV4-3
j_call: TRBJ2-2
d_call: TRBD1

cdr3_aa: CATSASGARPEYGYTF
cdr3_nt: TGTGCCACCAGCGCGTCAGGGGCCCGGCCTGAATATGGCTACACCTTC
clone_size: NA
v_call: TRBV15
j_call: TRBJ1-2
d_call: NA

cdr3_aa: CASSRTGTGVQPQHF
cdr3_nt: TGTGCCAGCAGCCGCACCGGGACAGGGGTTCAGCCCCAGCATTTT
clone_size: once
v_call: TRBV5-6
j_call: TRBJ1-5
d_call: TRBD1